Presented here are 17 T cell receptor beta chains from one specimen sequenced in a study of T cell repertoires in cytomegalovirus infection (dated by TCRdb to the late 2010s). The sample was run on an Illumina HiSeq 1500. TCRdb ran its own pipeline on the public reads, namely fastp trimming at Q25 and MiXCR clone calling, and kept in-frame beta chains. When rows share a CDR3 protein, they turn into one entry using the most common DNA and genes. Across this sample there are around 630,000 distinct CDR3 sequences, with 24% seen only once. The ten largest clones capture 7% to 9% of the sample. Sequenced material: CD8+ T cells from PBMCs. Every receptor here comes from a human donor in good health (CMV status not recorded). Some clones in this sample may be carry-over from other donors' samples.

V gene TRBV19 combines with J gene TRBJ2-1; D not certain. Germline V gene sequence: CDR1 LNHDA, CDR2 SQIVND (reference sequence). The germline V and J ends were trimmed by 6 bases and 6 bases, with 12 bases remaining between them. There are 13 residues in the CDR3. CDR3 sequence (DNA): TGTGCCAGTAGGTCAGACCGGGTCAATGAGCAGTTCTTC. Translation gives CASRSDRVNEQFF.

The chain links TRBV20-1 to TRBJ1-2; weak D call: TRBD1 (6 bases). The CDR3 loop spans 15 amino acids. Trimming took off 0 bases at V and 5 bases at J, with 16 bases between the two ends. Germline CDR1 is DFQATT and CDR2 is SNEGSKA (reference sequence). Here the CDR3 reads CSAREKRWQGYGYTF. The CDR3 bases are TGCAGTGCTAGAGAAAAGCGGTGGCAGGGGTATGGCTACACCTTC.

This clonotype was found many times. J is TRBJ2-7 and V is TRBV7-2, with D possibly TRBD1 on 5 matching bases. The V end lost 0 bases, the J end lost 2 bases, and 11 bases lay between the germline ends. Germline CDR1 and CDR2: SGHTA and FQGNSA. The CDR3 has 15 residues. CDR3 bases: TGTGCCAGCAGCTTAGCAGGACAAGGCCCCTACGAGCAGTACGTC. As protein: CASSLAGQGPYEQYV.

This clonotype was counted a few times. The CDR3 is CATSRGAGGYNEQFF. As DNA, the CDR3 is TGTGCCACCAGCAGAGGAGCGGGGGGGTACAATGAGCAGTTCTTC. The chain uses TRBV15 and TRBJ2-1, with 10 positions matching TRBD2. The V segment lost 1 base and the J segment 4 bases; nucleotides outside the gene matches: 1. Germline values: CDR1 LNHNV, CDR2 YYDKDF (reference sequence). The CDR3 totals 15 residues.

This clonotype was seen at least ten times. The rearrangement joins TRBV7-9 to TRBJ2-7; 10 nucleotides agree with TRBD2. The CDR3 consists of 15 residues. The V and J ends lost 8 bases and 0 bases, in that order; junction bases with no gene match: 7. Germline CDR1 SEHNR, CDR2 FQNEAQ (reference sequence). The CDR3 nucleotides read TGTGCCAGCCTAAAGTGGACTAGCGGCTCCTACGAGCAGTACGTC. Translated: CASLKWTSGSYEQYV.

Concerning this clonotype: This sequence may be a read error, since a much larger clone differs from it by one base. The CDR3 loop reads CASSLTRGPQENQYF. The DNA of the CDR3 is TGTGCCAGCAGCTTAACGCGGGGACCTCAAGAGAACCAGTACTTC. The J gene is TRBJ2-5, the V gene TRBV7-2; the D gene is possibly TRBD2 (6 bases). The CDR3 totals 15 residues. CDR1 is SGHTA, CDR2 FQGNSA, per germline.

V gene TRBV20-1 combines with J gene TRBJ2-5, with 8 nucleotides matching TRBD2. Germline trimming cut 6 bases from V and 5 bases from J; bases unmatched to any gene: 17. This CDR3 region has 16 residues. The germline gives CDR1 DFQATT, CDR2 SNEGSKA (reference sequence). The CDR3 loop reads CSARPSGGSPSETQYF. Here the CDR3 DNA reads TGCAGTGCCCGCCCCAGCGGGGGTTCCCCCAGCGAGACCCAGTACTTC.

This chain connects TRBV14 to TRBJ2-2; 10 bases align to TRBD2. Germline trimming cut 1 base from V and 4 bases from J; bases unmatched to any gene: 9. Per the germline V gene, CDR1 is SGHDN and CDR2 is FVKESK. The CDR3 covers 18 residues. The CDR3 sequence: CASSQVQRGGLGTGELFF. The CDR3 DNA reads TGTGCCAGCAGCCAAGTCCAGCGGGGGGGCCTTGGCACCGGGGAGCTGTTTTTT.

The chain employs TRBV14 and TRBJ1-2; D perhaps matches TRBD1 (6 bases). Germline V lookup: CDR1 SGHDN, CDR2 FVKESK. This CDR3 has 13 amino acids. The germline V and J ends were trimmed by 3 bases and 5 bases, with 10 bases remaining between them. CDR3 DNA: TGTGCCAGCAGCCACCAGGGGTTGTATGGCTACACCTTC. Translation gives CASSHQGLYGYTF.

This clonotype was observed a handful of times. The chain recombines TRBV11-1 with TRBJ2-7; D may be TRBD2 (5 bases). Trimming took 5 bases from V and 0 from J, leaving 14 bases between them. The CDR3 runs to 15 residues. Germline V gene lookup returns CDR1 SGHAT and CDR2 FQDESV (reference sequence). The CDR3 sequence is CASSPSGVLSYEQYF. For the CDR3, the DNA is TGTGCCAGCAGCCCAAGCGGAGTCCTCTCCTACGAGCAGTACTTC. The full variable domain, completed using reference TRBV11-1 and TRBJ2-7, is EAEVAQSPRYKITEKSQAVAFWCDPISGHATLYWYRQILGQGPELLVQFQDESVVDDSQLPKDRFSAERLKGVDSTLKIQPAELGDSAMYLCASSPSGVLSYEQYFGPGTRLTVT.

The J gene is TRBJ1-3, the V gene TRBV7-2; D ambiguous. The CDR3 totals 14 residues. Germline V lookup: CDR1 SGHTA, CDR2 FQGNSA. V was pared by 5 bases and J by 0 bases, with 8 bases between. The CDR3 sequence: CASSHGSSGNTIYF. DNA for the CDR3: TGTGCCAGCAGCCACGGGAGCTCTGGAAACACCATATATTTT.

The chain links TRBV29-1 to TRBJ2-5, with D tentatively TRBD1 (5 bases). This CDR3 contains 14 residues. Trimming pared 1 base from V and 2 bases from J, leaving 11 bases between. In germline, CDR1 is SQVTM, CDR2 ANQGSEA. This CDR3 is CSVEGVDSQETQYF. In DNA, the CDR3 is TGCAGCGTTGAAGGTGTTGACAGTCAAGAGACCCAGTACTTC. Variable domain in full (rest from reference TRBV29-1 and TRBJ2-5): SAVISQKPSRDICQRGTSLTIQCQVDSQVTMMFWYRQQPGQSLTLIATANQGSEATYESGFVIDKFPISRPNLTFSTLTVSNMSPEDSSIYLCSVEGVDSQETQYFGPGTRLLVL.

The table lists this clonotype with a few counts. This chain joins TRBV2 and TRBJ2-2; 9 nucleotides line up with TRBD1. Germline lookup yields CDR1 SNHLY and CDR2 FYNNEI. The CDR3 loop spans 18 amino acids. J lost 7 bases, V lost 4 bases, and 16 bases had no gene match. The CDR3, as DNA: TGTGCCAGCAGTGGCCGAACAGGGGGCGCCGCGGTAGGCGGGGAGCTGTTTTTT. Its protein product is CASSGRTGGAAVGGELFF.

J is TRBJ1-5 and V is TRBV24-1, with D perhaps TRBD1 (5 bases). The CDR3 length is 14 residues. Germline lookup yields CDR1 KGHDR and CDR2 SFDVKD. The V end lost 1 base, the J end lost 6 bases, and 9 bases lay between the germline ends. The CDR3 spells CATSDFRGTQPQHF. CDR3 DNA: TGTGCCACCAGTGATTTTCGGGGGACTCAGCCCCAGCATTTT.

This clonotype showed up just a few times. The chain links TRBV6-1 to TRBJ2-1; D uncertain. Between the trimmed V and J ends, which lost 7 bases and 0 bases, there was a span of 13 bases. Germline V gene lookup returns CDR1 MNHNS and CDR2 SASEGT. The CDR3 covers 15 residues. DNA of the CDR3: TGTGCCAGCATCTATGTTTCTAGCTCCTACAATGAGCAGTTCTTC. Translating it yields CASIYVSSSYNEQFF.

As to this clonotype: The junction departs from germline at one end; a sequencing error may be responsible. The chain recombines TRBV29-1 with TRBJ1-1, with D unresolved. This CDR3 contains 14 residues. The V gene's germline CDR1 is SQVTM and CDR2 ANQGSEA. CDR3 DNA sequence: TGCAGCGCTGAAAGTTTGGGCGCGTTCACTGAAGCTTTCTTT. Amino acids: CSAESLGAFTEAFF. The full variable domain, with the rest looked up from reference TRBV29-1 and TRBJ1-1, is SAVISQKPSRDICQRGTSLTIQCQVDSQVTMMFWYRQQPGQSLTLIATANQGSEATYESGFVIDKFPISRPNLTFSTLTVSNMSPEDSSIYLCSAESLGAFTEAFFGQGTRLTVV.

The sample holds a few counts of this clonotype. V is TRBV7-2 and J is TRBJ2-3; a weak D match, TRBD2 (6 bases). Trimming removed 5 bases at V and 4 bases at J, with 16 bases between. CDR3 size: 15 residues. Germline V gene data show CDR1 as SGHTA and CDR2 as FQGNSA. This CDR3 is CASSALSGLADTQYF. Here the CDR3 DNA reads TGTGCCAGCAGCGCCTTGAGCGGGTTGGCAGATACGCAGTATTTT.